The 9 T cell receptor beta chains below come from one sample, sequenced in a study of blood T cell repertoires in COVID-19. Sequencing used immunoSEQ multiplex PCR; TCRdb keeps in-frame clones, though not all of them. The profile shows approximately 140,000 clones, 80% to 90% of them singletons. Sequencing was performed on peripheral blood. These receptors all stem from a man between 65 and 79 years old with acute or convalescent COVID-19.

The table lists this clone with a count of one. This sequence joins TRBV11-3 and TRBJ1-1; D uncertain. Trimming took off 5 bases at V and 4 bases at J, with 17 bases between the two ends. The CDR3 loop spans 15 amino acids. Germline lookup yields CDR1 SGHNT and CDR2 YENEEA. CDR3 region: CASSRNSDIRTEAFF. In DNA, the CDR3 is TGTGCCAGCAGCCGAAACTCCGACATACGCACTGAAGCTTTCTTT.

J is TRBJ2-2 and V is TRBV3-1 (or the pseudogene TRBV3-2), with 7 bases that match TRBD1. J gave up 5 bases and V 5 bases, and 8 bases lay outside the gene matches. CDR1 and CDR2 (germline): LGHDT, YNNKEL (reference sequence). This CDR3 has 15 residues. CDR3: CASSYPTGETGELFF. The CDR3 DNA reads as TGTGCCAGCAGCTACCCTACAGGGGAGACCGGGGAGCTGTTTTTT.

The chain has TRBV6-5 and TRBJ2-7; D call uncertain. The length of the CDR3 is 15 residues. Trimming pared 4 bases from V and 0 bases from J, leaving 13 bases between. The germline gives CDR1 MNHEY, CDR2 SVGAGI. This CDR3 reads CASSSGWRSSYEQYF. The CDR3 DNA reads TGTGCCAGCAGTTCTGGCTGGCGGAGCTCCTACGAGCAGTACTTC.

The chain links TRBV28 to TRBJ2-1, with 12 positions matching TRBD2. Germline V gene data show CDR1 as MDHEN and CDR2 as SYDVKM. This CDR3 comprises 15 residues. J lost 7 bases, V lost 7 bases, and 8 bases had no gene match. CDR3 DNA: TGTGCCAGCACTTCTAGCGGGAGGGCCCTGAATGAGCAGTTCTTC. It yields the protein CASTSSGRALNEQFF.

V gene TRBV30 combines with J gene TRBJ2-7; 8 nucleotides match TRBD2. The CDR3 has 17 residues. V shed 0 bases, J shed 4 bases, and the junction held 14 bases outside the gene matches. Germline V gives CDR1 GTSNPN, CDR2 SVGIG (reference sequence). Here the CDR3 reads CAWSVSRVVAGRYEQYF. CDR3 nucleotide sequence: TGTGCCTGGAGTGTAAGTCGGGTGGTAGCGGGAAGGTACGAGCAGTACTTC. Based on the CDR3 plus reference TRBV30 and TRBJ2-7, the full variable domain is SQTIHQWPATLVQPVGSPLSLECTVEGTSNPNLYWYRQAAGRGLQLLFYSVGIGQISSEVPQNLSASRPQDRQFILSSKKLLLSDSGFYLCAWSVSRVVAGRYEQYFGPGTRLTVT.

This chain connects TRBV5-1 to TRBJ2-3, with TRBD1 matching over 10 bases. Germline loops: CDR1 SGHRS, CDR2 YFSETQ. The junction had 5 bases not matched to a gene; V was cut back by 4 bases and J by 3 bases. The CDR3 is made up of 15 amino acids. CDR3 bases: TGCGCCAGCAGCGCTTGGACAGGGGGGACAGATACGCAGTATTTT. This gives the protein CASSAWTGGTDTQYF. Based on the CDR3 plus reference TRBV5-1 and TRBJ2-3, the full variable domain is KAGVTQTPRYLIKTRGQQVTLSCSPISGHRSVSWYQQTPGQGLQFLFEYFSETQRNKGNFPGRFSGRQFSNSRSEMNVSTLELGDSALYLCASSAWTGGTDTQYFGPGTRLTVL.

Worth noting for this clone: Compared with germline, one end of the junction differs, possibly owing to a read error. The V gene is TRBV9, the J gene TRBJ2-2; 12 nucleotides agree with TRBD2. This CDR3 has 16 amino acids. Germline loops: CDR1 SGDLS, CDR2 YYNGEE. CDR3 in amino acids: CASGVFLAGGTGELFF. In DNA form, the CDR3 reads TGTGCCAGCGGCGTATTTCTAGCGGGAGGGACCGGGGAGCTGTTTTTT.

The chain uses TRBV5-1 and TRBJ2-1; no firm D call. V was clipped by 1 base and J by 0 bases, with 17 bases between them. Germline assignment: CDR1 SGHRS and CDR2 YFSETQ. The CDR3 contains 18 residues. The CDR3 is CASSLWSLGQDSYNEQFF. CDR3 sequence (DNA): TGCGCCAGCAGCTTGTGGTCACTCGGTCAAGACTCCTACAATGAGCAGTTCTTC. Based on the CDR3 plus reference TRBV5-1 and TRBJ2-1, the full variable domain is KAGVTQTPRYLIKTRGQQVTLSCSPISGHRSVSWYQQTPGQGLQFLFEYFSETQRNKGNFPGRFSGRQFSNSRSEMNVSTLELGDSALYLCASSLWSLGQDSYNEQFFGPGTRLTVL.

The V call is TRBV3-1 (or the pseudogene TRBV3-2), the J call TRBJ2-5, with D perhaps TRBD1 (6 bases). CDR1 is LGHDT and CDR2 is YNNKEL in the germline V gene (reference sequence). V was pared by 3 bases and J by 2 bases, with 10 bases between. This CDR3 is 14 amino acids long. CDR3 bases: TGTGCCAGCAGCCACCGGGACACACAAGAGACCCAGTACTTC. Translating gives CASSHRDTQETQYF.